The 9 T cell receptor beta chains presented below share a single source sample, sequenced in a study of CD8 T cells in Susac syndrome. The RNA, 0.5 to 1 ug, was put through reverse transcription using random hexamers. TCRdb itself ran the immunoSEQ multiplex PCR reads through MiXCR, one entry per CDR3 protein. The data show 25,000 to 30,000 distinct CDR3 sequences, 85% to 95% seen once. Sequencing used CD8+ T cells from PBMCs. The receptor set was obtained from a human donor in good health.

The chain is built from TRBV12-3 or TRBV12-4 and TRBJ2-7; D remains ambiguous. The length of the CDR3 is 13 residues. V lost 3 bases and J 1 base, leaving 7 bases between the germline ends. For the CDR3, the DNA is TGTGCCAGCAGTTTCAGCTCTTCCTACGAGCAGTACTTC. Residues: CASSFSSSYEQYF.

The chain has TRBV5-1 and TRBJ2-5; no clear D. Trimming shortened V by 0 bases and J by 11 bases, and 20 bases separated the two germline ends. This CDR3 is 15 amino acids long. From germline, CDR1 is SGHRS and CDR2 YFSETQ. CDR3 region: CASSLAVGRREAQYF. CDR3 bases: TGCGCCAGCAGCTTGGCCGTAGGACGAAGAGAGGCGCAGTACTTC.

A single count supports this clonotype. In nucleotides, the CDR3 is TGTGCCAGCAGCTTAGCGACAGGGGTCACCGGGGAGCTGTTTTTT. The encoded protein is CASSLATGVTGELFF. The chain recombines TRBV7-9 with TRBJ2-2; 8 positions match TRBD1. Germline loops: CDR1 SEHNR, CDR2 FQNEAQ (reference sequence). The CDR3 length is 15 residues. V shed 0 bases, J shed 4 bases, and the junction held 1 base outside the gene matches.

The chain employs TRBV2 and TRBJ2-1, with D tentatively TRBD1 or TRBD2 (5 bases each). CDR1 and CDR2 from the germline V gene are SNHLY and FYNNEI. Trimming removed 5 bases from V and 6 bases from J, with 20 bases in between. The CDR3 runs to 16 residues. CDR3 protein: CASSIHRDPGGNEQFF. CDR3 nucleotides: TGTGCCAGCAGTATCCACCGGGACCCCGGAGGCAATGAGCAGTTCTTC.

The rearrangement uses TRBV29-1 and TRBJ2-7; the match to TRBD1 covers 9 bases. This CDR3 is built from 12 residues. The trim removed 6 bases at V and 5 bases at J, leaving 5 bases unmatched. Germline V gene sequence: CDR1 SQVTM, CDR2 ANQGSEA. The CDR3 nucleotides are TGCAGCGTCAACAGGGGGCGCGACGAGCAGTACTTC. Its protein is CSVNRGRDEQYF.

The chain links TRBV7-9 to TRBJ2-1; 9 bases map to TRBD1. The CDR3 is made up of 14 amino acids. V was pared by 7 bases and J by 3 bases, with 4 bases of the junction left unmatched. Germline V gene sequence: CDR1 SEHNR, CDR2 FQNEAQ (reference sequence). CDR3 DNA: TGTGCCAGCACCGGACAGGGGAACTACAATGAGCAGTTCTTC. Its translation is CASTGQGNYNEQFF.

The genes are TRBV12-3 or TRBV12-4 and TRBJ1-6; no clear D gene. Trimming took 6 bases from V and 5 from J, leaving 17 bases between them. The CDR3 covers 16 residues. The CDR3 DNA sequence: TGTGCCAGCAGATCCGGCCCGGGGAAGGATAATTCACCCCTCCACTTT. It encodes CASRSGPGKDNSPLHF.

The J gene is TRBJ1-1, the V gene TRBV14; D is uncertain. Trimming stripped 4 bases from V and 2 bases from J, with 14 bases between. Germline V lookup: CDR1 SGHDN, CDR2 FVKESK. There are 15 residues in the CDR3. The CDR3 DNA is TGTGCCAGCAGCCCGCCCCGGGAGACTAACACTGAAGCTTTCTTT. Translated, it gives CASSPPRETNTEAFF.

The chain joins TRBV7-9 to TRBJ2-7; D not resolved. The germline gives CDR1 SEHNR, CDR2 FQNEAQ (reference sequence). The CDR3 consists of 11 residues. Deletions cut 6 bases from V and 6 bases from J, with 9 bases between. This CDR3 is CASSLGPEQYF. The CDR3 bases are TGTGCCAGCAGTCTAGGACCCGAGCAGTACTTC.